The rows below give T cell receptor beta chains drawn from one sample of a study of Tregs in tolerant kidney transplant recipients. Some clones are missing from TCRdb's copy, which holds only in-frame ones; the method was immunoSEQ multiplex PCR. The sample lists roughly 40,000 clones, around 95% occurring once. Their specific antigens are unknown. The sample comprised Tregs from blood cultured with allogeneic cells. The receptors here all came from a human donor in good health. Both conserved end residues are part of each CDR3. A D gene is named only where the DNA matches it firmly. Clone size appears in some rows only: once, few, many, or a class for an expanded clone.

J,D,V,size,CDR3,DNA
TRBJ1-5,.,TRBV29-1,.,CSVGQGGQPQHF,TGCAGCGTTGGTCAGGGTGGTCAGCCCCAGCATTTT
TRBJ1-2,.,TRBV15,.,CATSRGEGLTYGYTF,TGTGCCACCAGCAGAGGGGAGGGTCTGACTTATGGCTACACCTTC
TRBJ2-3,.,TRBV4-1,.,CASSQDNQRTITDTQYF,TGCGCCAGCAGCCAAGACAACCAGCGGACAATCACAGATACGCAGTATTTT
TRBJ1-1,TRBD1,TRBV18,.,CASSRDRVTVMNTEAFF,TGTGCCAGCTCACGGGACAGGGTTACAGTAATGAACACTGAAGCTTTCTTT
TRBJ2-4,TRBD1,TRBV15,.,CATSTGQGLAKNIQYF,TGTGCCACCAGCACCGGACAGGGCTTAGCCAAAAACATTCAGTACTTC
TRBJ1-1,.,TRBV6-5,.,CASSQRYRMNTEAFF,TGTGCCAGCAGTCAAAGGTATCGGATGAACACTGAAGCTTTCTTT
TRBJ2-5,.,TRBV10-3,.,CAMGGGQGTQYF,TGTGCCATGGGTGGCGGGCAAGGGACCCAGTACTTC
TRBJ2-3,.,TRBV7-3,.,CASSSQAGRTDTQYF,TGTGCCAGCAGCTCTCAAGCGGGCCGCACGGATACGCAGTATTTT
TRBJ1-5,TRBD1,TRBV2,.,CASTSGTGRGDGNQPQHF,TGTGCCAGCACCTCCGGGACAGGGCGGGGGGATGGGAATCAGCCCCAGCATTTT
TRBJ2-7,TRBD2,TRBV11-2,.,CASSQRGAYEQYF,TGTGCCAGCAGCCAACGGGGGGCCTACGAGCAGTACTTC
TRBJ1-4,TRBD1,TRBV18,.,CASSRDRTNEKLFF,TGTGCCAGCTCACGGGACAGGACGAATGAAAAACTGTTTTTT
TRBJ1-2,.,TRBV10-2,.,CASSEGRWDYGYTF,TGCGCCAGCAGTGAAGGCAGGTGGGACTATGGCTACACCTTC
TRBJ1-5,.,TRBV27,once,CASSSRPGGQPQHF,TGTGCCAGCAGTTCCCGACCCGGCGGCCAGCCCCAGCATTTT
TRBJ2-5,.,TRBV11-2,.,CASSLGTAGTQYF,TGTGCCAGCAGCTTAGGGACAGCAGGGACCCAGTACTTC
TRBJ2-3,.,TRBV11-1,.,CASSMRGTVTDTQYF,TGTGCCAGCAGCATGCGCGGGACAGTCACAGATACGCAGTATTTT
TRBJ2-1,.,TRBV11-2,.,CASSLVQAGYNEQFF,TGTGCCAGCAGCTTAGTCCAGGCGGGATACAATGAGCAGTTCTTC
TRBJ1-1,.,TRBV2,.,CASSVENTEAFF,TGTGCCAGCAGTGTTGAGAACACTGAAGCTTTCTTT
TRBJ2-3,.,TRBV2,.,CASSALTDTQYF,TGTGCCAGCAGTGCGTTGACAGATACGCAGTATTTT
TRBJ2-3,.,TRBV7-2,.,CASSLAVSTDTQYF,TGTGCCAGCAGCTTAGCAGTAAGCACAGATACGCAGTATTTT
TRBJ2-1,.,TRBV9,.,CASSVTSLAGANYNEQFF,TGTGCCAGCAGCGTCACCTCCCTTGCGGGGGCCAACTACAATGAGCAGTTCTTC
TRBJ2-7,TRBD2,TRBV5-6,.,CASSLRLAGDEQYF,TGTGCCAGCAGCCTGCGACTAGCGGGGGACGAGCAGTACTTC
TRBJ1-5,.,TRBV28,.,CASSSPQGVGGVSNQPQHF,TGTGCCAGCAGTTCACCTCAAGGAGTAGGGGGGGTCAGCAATCAGCCCCAGCATTTT
TRBJ1-2,.,TRBV18,.,CASSPQGYGYTF,TGTGCCAGCTCACCACAGGGCTATGGCTACACCTTC
TRBJ2-7,.,TRBV15,.,CATSRDFAEQYF,TGTGCCACCAGCAGAGATTTTGCCGAGCAGTACTTC
TRBJ2-7,TRBD2,TRBV27,.,CASSPTVLAGVTYEQYF,TGTGCCAGCAGTCCCACGGTCCTAGCGGGAGTGACCTACGAGCAGTACTTC
TRBJ2-7,.,TRBV20-1,.,CSAWDSYEQYF,TGCAGTGCTTGGGACTCCTACGAGCAGTACTTC
TRBJ2-6,.,TRBV5-1,.,CASSPSGKSSGANVLTF,TGCGCCAGCAGTCCTTCTGGAAAGAGCTCTGGGGCCAACGTCCTGACTTTC
TRBJ2-1,TRBD2,TRBV6-5,.,CASSLAGSINNEQFF,TGTGCCAGCAGTCTAGCGGGGTCCATAAACAATGAGCAGTTCTTC
TRBJ1-6,TRBD1,TRBV18,.,CASQPTRDRGRNSPLHF,TGTGCCAGCCAACCAACCCGGGACAGGGGTCGTAATTCACCCCTCCACTTT
TRBJ2-3,TRBD2,TRBV4-1,.,CASSQELAGATDTQYF,TGCGCCAGCAGCCAAGAACTAGCGGGGGCCACAGATACGCAGTATTTT
TRBJ2-1,.,TRBV29-1,.,CSVGQGLIGSNEQFF,TGCAGCGTTGGTCAAGGTCTAATCGGGTCCAATGAGCAGTTCTTC
TRBJ1-2,TRBD1,TRBV28,once,CASSLRTGGVYGYTF,TGTGCCAGCAGTTTAAGGACAGGGGGTGTGTATGGCTACACCTTC
TRBJ1-3,.,TRBV13,.,CASRRASSGNTIYF,TGTGCCAGCAGGCGGGCAAGCTCTGGAAACACCATATATTTT
TRBJ2-3,.,TRBV7-9,.,CASSFRRDTGTDTQYF,TGTGCCAGCAGCTTTCGGCGGGATACGGGCACAGATACGCAGTATTTT
TRBJ2-7,TRBD2,TRBV27,once,CASTSGRSYEQYF,TGTGCCAGTACTAGCGGGAGATCCTACGAGCAGTACTTC
TRBJ2-7,.,TRBV15,.,CATSRDLAGLYEQYF,TGTGCCACCAGCAGAGATCTTGCGGGACTCTACGAGCAGTACTTC
TRBJ1-5,.,TRBV2,.,CASRRGLGQPQHF,TGTGCCAGCAGGAGAGGGCTGGGTCAGCCCCAGCATTTT
TRBJ1-5,.,TRBV6-1,.,CASRGRVDQPQHF,TGTGCCAGCCGGGGGCGGGTAGATCAGCCCCAGCATTTT
TRBJ2-3,.,TRBV12-5,.,CASGLPTQNGTQYF,TGTGCTAGTGGTTTGCCGACCCAGAACGGTACGCAGTATTTT